The 20 T cell receptor beta chains reported below all come from one sample, sequenced in a study of OX40 agonist ivuxolimab in advanced cancers. Generated by immunoSEQ multiplex PCR, the TCRdb table keeps only in-frame clones and is missing some. The repertoire holds 85,000 to 100,000 clones, 75% to 95% seen once, with less than 0.4% in the top ten. The sequences come from CD4+ or CD8+ T cells sorted from blood, collected in a trial of the OX40 agonist ivuxolimab. The receptors originated from an adult with an advanced solid tumor such as melanoma, head and neck, liver or kidney cancer.

The chain is built from TRBV28 and TRBJ2-1; maybe TRBD2 (6 bases). The CDR3 is made up of 14 amino acids. With 5 bases removed from V and 14 bases from J, the gap between germline ends came to 22 bases. Germline V gene sequence: CDR1 MDHEN, CDR2 SYDVKM. The chain's CDR3 is CASSPVGRAGGEFF. For the CDR3, the DNA is TGTGCCAGCAGTCCGGTGGGTCGAGCGGGCGGGGAGTTCTTC.

J is TRBJ2-1 and V is TRBV7-8; maybe TRBD2 (6 bases). Looked up from germline, CDR1 is SGHVS and CDR2 is FQNEAQ. V was cut by 5 bases and J by 0 bases, with 11 bases left in between. CDR3 size: 15 residues. CDR3 amino acids: CASSPTSFSYNEQFF. The DNA of the CDR3 is TGTGCCAGCAGCCCTACTAGCTTCTCCTACAATGAGCAGTTCTTC.

Only one count was recorded for this clone. This chain links TRBV5-5 with TRBJ2-1; no reliable D call. This CDR3 contains 12 residues. The germline V gene encodes CDR1 SGHKS and CDR2 YYEKEE (reference sequence). The germline V and J ends were trimmed by 1 base and 10 bases, with 9 bases remaining between them. The CDR3 protein is CASSLIGLEQFF. As DNA, the CDR3 is TGTGCCAGCAGCTTGATAGGGTTAGAGCAGTTCTTC.

This sequence joins TRBV18 and TRBJ1-5, with TRBD1 matching over 9 bases. Germline CDR1 reads KGHSH; CDR2 reads LQKENI. This CDR3 is 14 amino acids long. Trimming cost V 3 bases and J 7 bases; bases outside gene matches: 4. CDR3 loop: CASSPGTGKQPQHF. CDR3 nucleotides: TGTGCCAGCTCACCCGGGACAGGGAAACAGCCCCAGCATTTT.

The chain carries TRBV28 and TRBJ2-3; D remains unclear. V was shortened by 3 bases and J by 2 bases, with 6 bases between the two germline ends. The CDR3 spans 13 residues. CDR1 and CDR2 from the germline V gene are MDHEN and SYDVKM. CDR3 residues: CASSLGFTDTQYF. The CDR3 DNA sequence: TGTGCCAGCAGTTTGGGTTTCACAGATACGCAGTATTTT.

As DNA, the CDR3 is TGTGCCAGCAGTCCCGGGACCTACACCGGGGAGCTGTTTTTT. Translated, it gives CASSPGTYTGELFF. The chain is built from TRBV27 and TRBJ2-2; tentatively, D is TRBD1 or TRBD2 (5 bases each). The V gene's germline CDR1 is MNHEY and CDR2 SMNVEV (reference sequence). The length of the CDR3 is 14 residues. Trimming took 5 bases from V and 3 from J, leaving 10 bases between them.

V usage is TRBV28 and J usage is TRBJ2-1, with 11 positions matching TRBD1. V trimming: 5 bases; J trimming: 6 bases; junction bases outside the gene matches: 9. Germline V gives CDR1 MDHEN, CDR2 SYDVKM. CDR3 length: 16 residues. The CDR3 protein is CASSRDRGARVNEQFF. CDR3 nucleotide sequence: TGTGCCAGCAGTCGGGACAGGGGGGCCAGGGTCAATGAGCAGTTCTTC.

The chain uses TRBV28 and TRBJ1-3, with a possible D match to TRBD1 (5 bases). This CDR3 spans 15 amino acids. The germline V gene has CDR1 MDHEN and CDR2 SYDVKM. Between the trimmed V and J ends, which lost 7 bases and 0 bases, there was a span of 13 bases. This CDR3 reads CASNAGGGSGNTIYF. CDR3 DNA sequence: TGTGCCAGCAACGCGGGGGGGGGCTCTGGAAACACCATATATTTT.

This rearrangement joins TRBV30 to TRBJ1-1; no firm D call. The CDR3 is made up of 13 amino acids. Trimming stripped 2 bases from V and 2 bases from J, with 9 bases between. CDR1 and CDR2 (germline): GTSNPN, SVGIG (reference sequence). In DNA form, the CDR3 reads TGTGCCTGGAGTCAAGGGTTTAACACTGAAGCTTTCTTT. Translating gives CAWSQGFNTEAFF.

The chain links TRBV6-1 to TRBJ1-5, with D maybe TRBD1 (6 bases). Germline CDR1 reads MNHNS; CDR2 reads SASEGT. Trimming took 6 bases from V and 1 from J, leaving 10 bases between them. This CDR3 comprises 14 residues. The CDR3 coding sequence is TGTGCCAGCAGAATCGGGACAAGCAATCAGCCCCAGCATTTT. Translated: CASRIGTSNQPQHF.

The rearrangement links TRBV18 to TRBJ2-5; no reliable D call. V lost 3 bases and J lost 0, with 5 bases in between. Germline V gene sequence: CDR1 KGHSH, CDR2 LQKENI. This CDR3 has 13 amino acids. CDR3 in DNA: TGTGCCAGCTCACCGTCCAACCAAGAGACCCAGTACTTC. Translating it yields CASSPSNQETQYF.

The CDR3, as DNA: TGTGCCATCAGTGAGAACCCAGGCAGCTCCTACGAGCAGTACTTC. It is translated as CAISENPGSSYEQYF. The J gene is TRBJ2-7, the V gene TRBV10-3; the D is unclear. V gave up 2 bases and J gave up 0 bases, with 11 bases separating them. This CDR3 is 15 amino acids long. Germline lookup yields CDR1 ENHRY and CDR2 SYGVKD.

Points on this clone: An end of the junction differs from the germline gene, which may be a read error. This rearrangement joins TRBV11-2 to TRBJ2-3, with D unresolved. The germline V gene encodes CDR1 SGHAT and CDR2 FQNNGV. This CDR3 region has 14 residues. The CDR3 region has the DNA TGTGCCAGCAGCTTAGGGTACAGCAAAGATACGCAGTATTTT. It translates to CASSLGYSKDTQYF.

This chain uses TRBV4-3 with TRBJ2-7; D is unresolved. The CDR3 is 15 residues long. Deletions cut 3 bases from V and 7 bases from J, with 19 bases between. Germline assignment: CDR1 LGHNA and CDR2 YSLEER. The CDR3 is CASSHAPGSRREQYF. The DNA of the CDR3 is TGCGCCAGCAGCCATGCCCCGGGTTCTCGTCGGGAGCAGTACTTC.

The CDR3 loop is CASSLGPISSYNEQFF. DNA of the CDR3: TGTGCCAGCAGCTTAGGCCCCATTAGCTCCTACAATGAGCAGTTCTTC. The chain uses TRBV7-7 and TRBJ2-1; D unclear. This CDR3 spans 16 amino acids. V shed 1 base and J shed 0 bases, with 10 bases lying between them. Germline lookup yields CDR1 SSHAT and CDR2 FNYEAQ (reference sequence).

The V call is TRBV28, the J call TRBJ2-6; perhaps TRBD2 as D (6 bases). From germline, CDR1 is MDHEN and CDR2 SYDVKM. Trimming removed 6 bases from V and 0 bases from J, with 18 bases in between. CDR3 size: 18 residues. The CDR3: CASSSWGVEDSGANVLTF. The CDR3 nucleotides read TGTGCCAGCAGCTCATGGGGGGTCGAGGACTCTGGGGCCAACGTCCTGACTTTC.

V and J are TRBV21-1 and TRBJ2-2; whether TRBD1, the table's D call, matches the DNA was not checked. TRBV21-1 is classified as a pseudogene. CDR3 length: 18 residues. CDR3 in amino acids: CASSKARDRESNTGELFF. The CDR3 bases are TGTGCCAGCAGCAAAGCGCGTGACAGAGAATCGAACACCGGGGAGCTGTTTTTT.

The rearrangement uses TRBV6-1 and TRBJ2-3, with a tentative D call TRBD1 (5 bases). The germline V gene has CDR1 MNHNS and CDR2 SASEGT. V shed 7 bases and J shed 5 bases, with 16 bases lying between them. The length of the CDR3 is 14 residues. The CDR3 sequence is CASTTGRDLDTQYF. In DNA form, the CDR3 reads TGTGCCAGCACCACAGGAAGGGATCTAGATACGCAGTATTTT.

The V gene is TRBV5-5, the J gene TRBJ2-7; D remains unclear. The germline V and J ends were trimmed by 2 bases and 6 bases, with 12 bases remaining between them. CDR1 is SGHKS and CDR2 is YYEKEE in the germline V gene (reference sequence). The CDR3 is 13 amino acids. The CDR3 reads CASSFKNGLEQYF. DNA for the CDR3: TGTGCCAGCAGCTTCAAGAACGGGCTCGAGCAGTACTTC. The full variable domain, its missing parts supplied by reference TRBV5-5 and TRBJ2-7, is DAGVTQSPTHLIKTRGQQVTLRCSPISGHKSVSWYQQVLGQGPQFIFQYYEKEERGRGNFPDRFSARQFPNYSSELNVNALLLGDSALYLCASSFKNGLEQYFGPGTRLTVT.

This chain joins TRBV15 and TRBJ2-5; 11 bases are a match to TRBD1. CDR1 is LNHNV, CDR2 YYDKDF, per germline (reference sequence). Trimming removed 0 bases from V and 7 bases from J; junction bases left unmatched: 10. The CDR3 spans 17 residues. The DNA for the CDR3 is TGTGCCACCAGCAGAGACTTTGGCGGACAGGGGGCAGGGACCCAGTACTTC. It translates to CATSRDFGGQGAGTQYF. The full variable domain, its missing parts supplied by reference TRBV15 and TRBJ2-5, is DAMVIQNPRYQVTQFGKPVTLSCSQTLNHNVMYWYQQKSSQAPKLLFHYYDKDFNNEADTPDNFQSRRPNTSFCFLDIRSPGLGDTAMYLCATSRDFGGQGAGTQYFGPGTRLLVL.